The TCR beta chain described here comes from a study of T-cell reconstitution after alpha-beta-depleted transplantation in children. Study conclusions and caveats: Surviving recipient T cells and thymic progenitors produced the high day-60 TCRbeta diversity seen in some patients.

As concerns this clonotype: The antigen is undetermined.

For TCRbeta, the library was prepared with unique molecular identifiers. Using its own MiXCR run on the PCR reads, TCRdb lists one record per CDR3 protein. Of 700,000 or so distinct CDR3 sequences in the sample, roughly 14% were seen once. The germline gives CDR1 SGHRS, CDR2 YFSETQ. The CDR3 is made up of 17 amino acids. V shed 2 bases, J shed 6 bases, and the junction held 15 bases outside the gene matches. The receptor was derived from a girl aged 2 to 9 with congenital amegakaryocytic thrombocytopenia, due to receive a stem cell transplant. The chain employs TRBV5-1 and TRBJ2-3, with 7 bases lining up with TRBD2. Specimen: PBMCs, collected before TCRalphabeta/CD19-depleted stem cell transplant. CDR3 in amino acids: CASSFSTAGPMGDTQYF. The CDR3 DNA follows: TGCGCCAGCAGCTTTAGTACAGCGGGACCAATGGGGGATACGCAGTATTTT.